These 17 T cell receptor beta chains share one sample of origin, sequenced in a study of brain T cells in children with intractable seizures (dated by TCRdb to the early 2020s). What this sample's time point label stands for: blood from clinic visit 5 months post-surgery; TSC patient then seizure free. The library came from the immunoSEQ multiplex PCR assay. TCRdb retrieved this table from immuneACCESS and kept in-frame rearrangements only. Not all clones are present; in checked studies, unresolved V genes account for under half, and no reason is known for the remainder. The sample records about 350,000 clones, over 90% of which are singletons. The ten largest clones add up to 5.7% of the sample. The sequences come from peripheral blood, collected 4 to 5 months after surgery. The receptors here all came from a boy under two years old with tuberous sclerosis and intractable seizures.

Only one count was recorded for this clone. The chain uses TRBV13 and TRBJ2-3, with TRBD1 matching 8 bases. The ends lost 5 bases at V and 9 bases at J; junction bases unmatched: 4. The CDR3 totals 12 residues. CDR1 and CDR2 from the germline V gene are PRHDT and FYEKMQ (reference sequence). The CDR3 nucleotides are TGTGCCAGCAGCCAACAGGGGGGAACGCAGTATTTT. Translation: CASSQQGGTQYF.

V gene TRBV9 combines with J gene TRBJ1-2; the match to TRBD1 covers 8 bases. J lost 5 bases, V lost 0 bases, and 6 bases had no gene match. Looked up from germline, CDR1 is SGDLS and CDR2 is YYNGEE. The length of the CDR3 is 15 residues. CDR3 in DNA: TGTGCCAGCAGCGTAGCAGACAGGGGCCCGTATGGCTACACCTTC. Protein: CASSVADRGPYGYTF. Combining the CDR3 with reference TRBV9 and TRBJ1-2 gives the whole variable domain DSGVTQTPKHLITATGQRVTLRCSPRSGDLSVYWYQQSLDQGLQFLIQYYNGEERAKGNILERFSAQQFPDLHSELNLSSLELGDSALYFCASSVADRGPYGYTFGSGTRLTVV.

The V call is TRBV19, the J call TRBJ1-5, with D hard to call. Trimming stripped 1 base from V and 3 bases from J, with 13 bases between. This CDR3 spans 16 amino acids. The V gene's germline CDR1 is LNHDA and CDR2 SQIVND (reference sequence). In DNA form, the CDR3 reads TGTGCCAGTAGTATAGGTTCTAACACACACAATCAGCCCCAGCATTTT. Translated: CASSIGSNTHNQPQHF.

The rearrangement joins TRBV7-9 to TRBJ1-2, with 8 nucleotides matching TRBD1. The CDR3 has 15 residues. The V gene end was trimmed by 5 bases and the J gene end by 5 bases; junction bases not matched to a gene: 10. CDR1 and CDR2 (germline): SEHNR, FQNEAQ (reference sequence). The CDR3 coding sequence is TGTGCCAGCAGCCCCCGGGACAGGTACCCTTATGGCTACACCTTC. It is translated as CASSPRDRYPYGYTF.

The CDR3 sequence: CASRPGVGSGNTIYF. The DNA of the CDR3 is TGTGCCAGCAGACCAGGGGTAGGATCTGGAAACACCATATATTTT. This sequence joins TRBV5-4 and TRBJ1-3; D may be TRBD1 (6 bases). The V and J ends lost 5 bases and 1 base respectively, with 13 bases between them. The CDR3 has 15 residues. Germline V gene data show CDR1 as SGHNT and CDR2 as YYREEE (reference sequence).

This sequence joins TRBV11-2 and TRBJ1-2; the match to TRBD1 covers 7 bases. CDR3 length: 15 residues. Per germline, CDR1 SGHAT and CDR2 FQNNGV. V was pared by 3 bases and J by 5 bases, with 9 bases of the junction left unmatched. CDR3 loop: CASSFMTGFEYGYTF. In DNA form, the CDR3 reads TGTGCCAGCAGCTTCATGACAGGGTTTGAGTATGGCTACACCTTC.

This chain links TRBV29-1 with TRBJ1-1, with unresolved D. Per germline, CDR1 SQVTM and CDR2 ANQGSEA. The CDR3 sequence is 13 residues long. The V and J ends lost 7 bases and 4 bases respectively, with 16 bases between them. The CDR3 loop reads CSGLFDLGTEAFF. The CDR3 DNA is TGCAGCGGGCTATTTGATTTGGGCACTGAAGCTTTCTTT.

This chain uses TRBV3-1 (or the pseudogene TRBV3-2) with TRBJ2-7, with 11 positions matching TRBD2. With V trimmed by 3 bases and J by 3 bases, 4 bases remained unmatched. The germline V gene encodes CDR1 LGHDT and CDR2 YNNKEL (reference sequence). This CDR3 has 15 amino acids. Here the CDR3 reads CASSHPTSGDYEQYF. CDR3 in DNA: TGTGCCAGCAGCCACCCGACTAGCGGGGACTACGAGCAGTACTTC.

The sample holds one count of this clone. V is TRBV6-2 or TRBV6-3 and J is TRBJ1-2, with a tentative D call TRBD1 (6 bases). Trimming stripped 5 bases from V and 2 bases from J, with 21 bases between. The CDR3 runs 17 residues. CDR1 and CDR2 from the germline V gene are MNHEY and SVGEGT. This CDR3 reads CASSNIPGTLLNYGYTF. CDR3 sequence (DNA): TGTGCCAGCAGTAATATCCCAGGGACACTTCTCAACTATGGCTACACCTTC.

The chain is built from TRBV4-1 and TRBJ1-1; unclear D gene. Deletions cut 4 bases from V and 8 bases from J, with 8 bases between. Germline lookup yields CDR1 MGHRA and CDR2 YSYEKL. The CDR3 sequence is 11 residues long. Written as DNA, the CDR3 is TGCGCCAGCAGCCGACTAGGGGAAGCTTTCTTT. Protein product: CASSRLGEAFF.

A single count supports this clone. This rearrangement joins TRBV7-2 to TRBJ2-2; D is undetermined. The germline CDR1 and CDR2 sequences are SGHTA and FQGNSA. The CDR3 runs to 16 residues. V dropped 5 bases and J dropped 3 bases, with 16 bases sitting between them. The CDR3 DNA reads TGTGCCAGCAGCCCTGGTGGGCTAGGCCACACCGGGGAGCTGTTTTTT. This codes for CASSPGGLGHTGELFF. The variable domain in full, with the rest retrieved from reference TRBV7-2 and TRBJ2-2, is GAGVSQSPSNKVTEKGKDVELRCDPISGHTALYWYRQSLGQGLEFLIYFQGNSAPDKSGLPSDRFSAERTGGSVSTLTIQRTQQEDSAVYLCASSPGGLGHTGELFFGEGSRLTVL.

The genes are TRBV19 and TRBJ2-3; no clear D. With 3 bases removed from V and 4 bases from J, the gap between germline ends came to 11 bases. This CDR3 has 14 amino acids. Per germline, CDR1 LNHDA and CDR2 SQIVND (reference sequence). The CDR3 sequence: CASSIQARPDTQYF. CDR3 DNA: TGTGCCAGTAGTATCCAAGCGAGGCCAGATACGCAGTATTTT.

J is TRBJ2-7 and V is TRBV11-3; 8 bases line up with TRBD2. The V gene's germline CDR1 is SGHNT and CDR2 YENEEA. V dropped 4 bases and J dropped 1; count of bases not matched to a gene: 6. The CDR3 extends over 15 amino acids. The CDR3: CASSYSGTRSYEQYF. The CDR3 coding sequence is TGTGCCAGCAGCTACTCCGGGACTAGATCCTACGAGCAGTACTTC.

This chain uses TRBV6-4 with TRBJ2-2, with D perhaps assigned TRBD1 or TRBD2 (5 bases each). Germline-derived CDR1 and CDR2 are MRHNA and SNTAGT. The V end lost 4 bases, the J end lost 6 bases, and 12 bases lay between the germline ends. The CDR3 loop spans 14 amino acids. The DNA for the CDR3 is TGTGCCAGCAGTGTGGCAGGGAGAGCCGGGGAGCTGTTTTTT. Protein product: CASSVAGRAGELFF.

The chain links TRBV12-3 or TRBV12-4 to TRBJ1-6, with 8 bases aligning to TRBD1. The CDR3 sequence is 13 residues long. The V and J ends lost 6 bases and 6 bases, in that order; junction bases with no gene match: 1. CDR3 sequence reads: CASSGQGNSPLHF. The CDR3 nucleotides are TGTGCCAGCAGCGGACAGGGTAATTCACCCCTCCACTTT.

The gene calls are TRBV5-1 and TRBJ2-7; possible D gene TRBD2, 5 bases. The CDR3 is 14 amino acids. V dropped 1 base and J dropped 4 bases, with 12 bases sitting between them. The germline V gene encodes CDR1 SGHRS and CDR2 YFSETQ. The CDR3 region has the DNA TGCGCCAGCAGCTTGACACCCGAGGGTTACGAGCAGTACTTC. Translation gives CASSLTPEGYEQYF.

Worth noting for this clone: Other DNA sequences from this sample encode an identical CDR3 as well. This chain connects TRBV24-1 to TRBJ1-2; maybe TRBD1 (6 bases). The germline gives CDR1 KGHDR, CDR2 SFDVKD. This CDR3 region has 11 residues. Trimming took off 10 bases at V and 6 bases at J, with 11 bases between the two ends. The CDR3: CATRGEHGYTF. CDR3 coding DNA: TGTGCCACTAGGGGGGAGCATGGCTACACCTTC.